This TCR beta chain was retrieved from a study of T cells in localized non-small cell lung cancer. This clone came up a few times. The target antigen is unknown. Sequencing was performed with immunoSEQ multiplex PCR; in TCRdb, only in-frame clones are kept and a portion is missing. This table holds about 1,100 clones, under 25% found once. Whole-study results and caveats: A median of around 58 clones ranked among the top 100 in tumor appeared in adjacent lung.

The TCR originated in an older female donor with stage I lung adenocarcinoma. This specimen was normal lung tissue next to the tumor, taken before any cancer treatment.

The CDR3 DNA sequence: TGTGCCAGTAGTACTAGGGTTGACGGGGAGCTGTTTTTT. Its translation is CASSTRVDGELFF. V is TRBV19 and J is TRBJ2-2; no firm D call. Trimming took 4 bases from V and 7 from J, leaving 10 bases between them. CDR3 size: 13 residues. CDR1 and CDR2 from the germline V gene are LNHDA and SQIVND (reference sequence).